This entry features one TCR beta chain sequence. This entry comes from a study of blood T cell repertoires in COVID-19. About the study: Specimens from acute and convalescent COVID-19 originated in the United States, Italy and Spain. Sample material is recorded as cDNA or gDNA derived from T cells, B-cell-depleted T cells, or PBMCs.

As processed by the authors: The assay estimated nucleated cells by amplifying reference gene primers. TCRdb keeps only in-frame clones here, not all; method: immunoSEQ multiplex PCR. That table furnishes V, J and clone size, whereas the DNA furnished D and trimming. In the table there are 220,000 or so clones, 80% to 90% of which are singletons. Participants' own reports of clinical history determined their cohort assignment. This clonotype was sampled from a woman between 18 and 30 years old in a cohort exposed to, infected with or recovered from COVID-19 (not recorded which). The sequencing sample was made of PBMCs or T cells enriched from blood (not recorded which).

CDR3 region: CASSLTLRGNQPQHF. The CDR3 DNA is TGTGCCAGCAGCCTGACCCTGCGGGGCAATCAGCCCCAGCATTTT. The chain carries TRBV5-8 and TRBJ1-5; D gene ambiguous. CDR1 SGHTS and CDR2 YDEGEE come from the germline V gene. V was cut by 4 bases and J by 2 bases, with 13 bases left in between. CDR3 length: 15 amino acids. Full variable domain (remainder filled in from reference TRBV5-8 and TRBJ1-5): EAGVTQSPTHLIKTRGQQATLRCSPISGHTSVYWYQQALGLGLQFLLWYDEGEERNRGNFPPRFSGRQFPNYSSELNVNALELEDSALYLCASSLTLRGNQPQHFGDGTRLSIL.